This T cell receptor (beta chain) was identified in a study of human T cells and chemical hapten exposure. This clonotype was observed many times. Its antigen is not known. The library gave individual cDNA molecules unique molecular identifiers. Original methodology: Across samples, TCR counts had a median of roughly 91,000 and ranged from about 23,224 to 690,600. Each CDR3 protein gets one entry after TCRdb re-called the RACE reads with MiXCR. The V and J calls were determined by TCRdb, not by the authors. The sample has roughly 130,000 distinct CDR3 sequences; about 9.4% are singletons. V lost 4 bases and J lost 0, with 9 bases in between. The CDR3 extends over 14 amino acids. Noted time point: healthy volunteer bleed at 2 weeks. Unfractionated whole blood was the source of the extracted total RNA. Study-wide results and limits: No alteration of TCRs above 1 in 1000 frequency was seen with DPC sensitization.

Sequencing was carried out using whole blood. The chain employs TRBV12-3 or TRBV12-4 and TRBJ1-1; D is unresolved. The source of this sequence is a male donor in good health. Some clones in this sample may be carry-over from other donors' samples. CDR3 protein: CASSSQSMNTEAFF. CDR3 nucleotides: TGTGCCAGCAGTTCCCAGTCGATGAACACTGAAGCTTTCTTT.